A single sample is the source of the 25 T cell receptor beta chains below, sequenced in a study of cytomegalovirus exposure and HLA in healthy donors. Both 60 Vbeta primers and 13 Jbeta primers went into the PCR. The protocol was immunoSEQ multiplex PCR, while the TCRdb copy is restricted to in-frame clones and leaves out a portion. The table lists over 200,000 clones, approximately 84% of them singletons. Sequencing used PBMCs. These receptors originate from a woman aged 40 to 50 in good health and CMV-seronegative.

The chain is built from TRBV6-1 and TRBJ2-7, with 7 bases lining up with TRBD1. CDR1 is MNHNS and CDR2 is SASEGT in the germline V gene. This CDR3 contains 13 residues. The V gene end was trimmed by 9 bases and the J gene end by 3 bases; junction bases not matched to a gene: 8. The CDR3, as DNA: TGTGCCAGTTTCCGGGACAGTCACTACGAGCAGTACTTC. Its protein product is CASFRDSHYEQYF.

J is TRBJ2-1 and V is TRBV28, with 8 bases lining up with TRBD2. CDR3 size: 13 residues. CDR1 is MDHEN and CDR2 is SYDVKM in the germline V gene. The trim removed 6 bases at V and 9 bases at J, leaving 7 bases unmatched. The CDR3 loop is CASSIGLAGEQFF. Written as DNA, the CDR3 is TGTGCCAGCAGCATCGGACTAGCCGGTGAGCAGTTCTTC. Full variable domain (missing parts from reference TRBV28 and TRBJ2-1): DVKVTQSSRYLVKRTGEKVFLECVQDMDHENMFWYRQDPGLGLRLIYFSYDVKMKEKGDIPEGYSVSREKKERFSLILESASTNQTSMYLCASSIGLAGEQFFGPGTRLTVL.

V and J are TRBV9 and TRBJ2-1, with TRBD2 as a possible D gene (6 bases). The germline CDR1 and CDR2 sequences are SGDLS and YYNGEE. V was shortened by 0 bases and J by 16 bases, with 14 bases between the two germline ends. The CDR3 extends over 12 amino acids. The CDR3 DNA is TGTGCCAGCAGCGTAGGGGAGGTAGAGCCATTCTTC. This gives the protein CASSVGEVEPFF.

This CDR3 reads CASSGATADNEQFF. Written as DNA, the CDR3 is TGTGCCAGCAGCGGCGCGACAGCAGACAATGAGCAGTTCTTC. This rearrangement joins TRBV9 to TRBJ2-1, with D possibly matching TRBD1 (5 bases). The CDR3 extends over 14 amino acids. V lost 3 bases and J lost 5, with 12 bases in between. CDR1 and CDR2 from the germline V gene are SGDLS and YYNGEE.

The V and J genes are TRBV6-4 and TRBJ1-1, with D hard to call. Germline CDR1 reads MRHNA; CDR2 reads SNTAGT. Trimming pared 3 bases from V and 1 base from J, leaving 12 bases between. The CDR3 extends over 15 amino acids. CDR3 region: CASSEFVSQNTEAFF. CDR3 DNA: TGTGCCAGCAGTGAGTTTGTCAGTCAGAACACTGAAGCTTTCTTT.

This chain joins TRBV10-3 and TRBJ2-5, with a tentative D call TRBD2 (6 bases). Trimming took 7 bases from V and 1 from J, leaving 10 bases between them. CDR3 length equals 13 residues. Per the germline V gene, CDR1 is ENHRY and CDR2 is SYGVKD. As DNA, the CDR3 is TGTGCCATCACCCGCGGGGCCCAAGAGACCCAGTACTTC. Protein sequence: CAITRGAQETQYF.

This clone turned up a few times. The CDR3 coding sequence is TGTGCCACCAGCAGAGGGACTTACTCTGGGGCCAACGTCCTGACTTTC. It yields the protein CATSRGTYSGANVLTF. The rearrangement uses TRBV15 and TRBJ2-6; D may be TRBD2 (5 bases). CDR3 size: 16 residues. Germline assignment: CDR1 LNHNV and CDR2 YYDKDF (reference sequence). V gave up 1 base and J gave up 0 bases, with 7 bases separating them.

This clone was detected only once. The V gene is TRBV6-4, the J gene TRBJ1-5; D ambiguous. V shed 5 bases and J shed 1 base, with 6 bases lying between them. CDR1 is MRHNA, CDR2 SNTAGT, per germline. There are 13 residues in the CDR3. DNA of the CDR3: TGTGCCAGCAGTCTTCAGAGCAATCAGCCCCAGCATTTT. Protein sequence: CASSLQSNQPQHF.

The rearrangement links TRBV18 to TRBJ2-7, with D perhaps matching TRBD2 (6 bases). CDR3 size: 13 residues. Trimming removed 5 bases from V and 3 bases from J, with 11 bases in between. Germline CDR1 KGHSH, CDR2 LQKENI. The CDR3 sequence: CASSVADGYEQYF. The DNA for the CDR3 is TGTGCCAGCTCAGTAGCGGATGGCTACGAGCAGTACTTC. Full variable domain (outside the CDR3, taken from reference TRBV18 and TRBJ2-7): NAGVMQNPRHLVRRRGQEARLRCSPMKGHSHVYWYRQLPEEGLKFMVYLQKENIIDESGMPKERFSAEFPKEGPSILRIQQVVRGDSAAYFCASSVADGYEQYFGPGTRLTVT.

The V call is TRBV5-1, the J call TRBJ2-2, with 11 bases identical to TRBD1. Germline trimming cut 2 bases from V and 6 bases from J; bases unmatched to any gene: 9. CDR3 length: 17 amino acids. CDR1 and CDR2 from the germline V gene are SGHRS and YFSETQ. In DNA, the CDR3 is TGCGCCAGCAGCTTACAGCCCGGGACAGGGGGTCCCGGGGAGCTGTTTTTT. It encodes CASSLQPGTGGPGELFF.

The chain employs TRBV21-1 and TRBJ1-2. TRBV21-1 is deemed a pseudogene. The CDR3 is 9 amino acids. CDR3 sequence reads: CASSTPCTF. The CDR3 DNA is TGTGCCAGCAGCACCCCGTGTACCTTC.

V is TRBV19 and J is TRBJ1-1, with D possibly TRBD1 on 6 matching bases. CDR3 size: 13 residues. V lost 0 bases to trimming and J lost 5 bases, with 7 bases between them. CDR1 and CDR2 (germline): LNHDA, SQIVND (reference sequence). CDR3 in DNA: TGTGCCAGTAGTATAGATAGGGGGACTGAAGCTTTCTTT. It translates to CASSIDRGTEAFF.

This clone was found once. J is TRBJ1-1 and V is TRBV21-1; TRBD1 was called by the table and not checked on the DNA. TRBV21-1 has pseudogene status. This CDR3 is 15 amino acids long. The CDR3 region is CASSTPDSDNTEAFF. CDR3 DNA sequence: TGTGCCAGCAGCACCCCGGACAGTGATAACACTGAAGCTTTCTTT.

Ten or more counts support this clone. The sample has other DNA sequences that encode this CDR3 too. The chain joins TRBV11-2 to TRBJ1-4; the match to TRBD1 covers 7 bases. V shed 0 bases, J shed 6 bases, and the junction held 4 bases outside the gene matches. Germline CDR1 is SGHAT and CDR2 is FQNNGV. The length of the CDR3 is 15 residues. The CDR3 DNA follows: TGTGCCAGCAGCTTAGAAGCAGGGGGAGATGAAAAACTGTTTTTT. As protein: CASSLEAGGDEKLFF.

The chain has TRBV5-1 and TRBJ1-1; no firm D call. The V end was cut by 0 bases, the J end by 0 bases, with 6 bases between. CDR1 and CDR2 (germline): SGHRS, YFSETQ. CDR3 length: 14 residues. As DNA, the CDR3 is TGCGCCAGCAGCTTGGTACAGATGAACACTGAAGCTTTCTTT. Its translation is CASSLVQMNTEAFF.

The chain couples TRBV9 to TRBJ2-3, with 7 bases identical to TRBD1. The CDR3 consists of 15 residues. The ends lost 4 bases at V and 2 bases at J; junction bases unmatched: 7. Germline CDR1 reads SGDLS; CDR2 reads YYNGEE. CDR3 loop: CASSPGTANTDTQYF. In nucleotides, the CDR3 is TGTGCCAGCAGCCCCGGGACAGCAAACACAGATACGCAGTATTTT.

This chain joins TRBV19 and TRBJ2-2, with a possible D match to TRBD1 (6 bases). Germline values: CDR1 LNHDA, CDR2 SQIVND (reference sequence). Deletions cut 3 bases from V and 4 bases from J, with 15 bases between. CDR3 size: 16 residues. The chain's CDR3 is CASSIGPGESTGELFF. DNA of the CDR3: TGTGCCAGTAGTATCGGGCCAGGGGAGAGCACCGGGGAGCTGTTTTTT.

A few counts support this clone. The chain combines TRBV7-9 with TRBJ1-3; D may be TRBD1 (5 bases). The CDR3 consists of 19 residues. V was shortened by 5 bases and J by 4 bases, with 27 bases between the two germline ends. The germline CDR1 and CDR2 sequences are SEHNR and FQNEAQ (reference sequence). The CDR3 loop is CASSPRWVTGTQYGNTIYF. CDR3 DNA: TGTGCCAGCAGCCCACGCTGGGTAACCGGGACTCAGTACGGAAACACCATATATTTT.

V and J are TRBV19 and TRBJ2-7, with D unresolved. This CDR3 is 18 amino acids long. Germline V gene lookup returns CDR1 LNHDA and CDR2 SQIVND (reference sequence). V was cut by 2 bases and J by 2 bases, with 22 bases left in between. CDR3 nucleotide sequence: TGTGCCAGTAGTATATCTGGTCATGCCATAGATAGTACCTACGAGCAGTACTTC. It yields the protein CASSISGHAIDSTYEQYF.

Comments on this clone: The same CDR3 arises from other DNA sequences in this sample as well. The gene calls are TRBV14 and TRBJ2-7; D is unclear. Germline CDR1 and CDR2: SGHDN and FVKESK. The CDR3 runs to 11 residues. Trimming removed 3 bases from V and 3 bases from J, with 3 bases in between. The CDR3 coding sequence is TGTGCCAGCAGCCAGCGCTACGAGCAGTACTTC. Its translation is CASSQRYEQYF. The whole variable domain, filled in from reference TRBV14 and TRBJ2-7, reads EAGVTQFPSHSVIEKGQTVTLRCDPISGHDNLYWYRRVMGKEIKFLLHFVKESKQDESGMPNNRFLAERTGGTYSTLKVQPAELEDSGVYFCASSQRYEQYFGPGTRLTVT.

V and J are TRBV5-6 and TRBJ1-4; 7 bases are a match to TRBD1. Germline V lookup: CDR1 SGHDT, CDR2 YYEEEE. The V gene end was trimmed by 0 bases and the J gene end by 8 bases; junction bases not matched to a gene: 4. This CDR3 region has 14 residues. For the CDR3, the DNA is TGTGCCAGCAGCTTGGTCACAGGGGACGAAAAACTGTTTTTT. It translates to CASSLVTGDEKLFF.

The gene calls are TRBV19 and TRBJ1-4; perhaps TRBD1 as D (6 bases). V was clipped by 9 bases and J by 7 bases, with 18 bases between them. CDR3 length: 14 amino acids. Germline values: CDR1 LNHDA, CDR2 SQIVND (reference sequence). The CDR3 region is CASATGKMGEKLFF. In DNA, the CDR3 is TGTGCCAGCGCTACAGGGAAGATGGGTGAAAAACTGTTTTTT.

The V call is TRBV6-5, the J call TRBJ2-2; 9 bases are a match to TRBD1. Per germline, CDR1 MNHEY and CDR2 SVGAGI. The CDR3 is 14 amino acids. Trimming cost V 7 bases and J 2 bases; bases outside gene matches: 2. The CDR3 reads CASKGQGNTGELFF. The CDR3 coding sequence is TGTGCCAGCAAGGGACAGGGCAACACCGGGGAGCTGTTTTTT.

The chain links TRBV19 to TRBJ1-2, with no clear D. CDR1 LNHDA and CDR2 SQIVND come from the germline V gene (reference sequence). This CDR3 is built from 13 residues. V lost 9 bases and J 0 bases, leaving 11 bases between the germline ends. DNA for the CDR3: TGTGCCAGCCTATCGCCCTCTAACTATGGCTACACCTTC. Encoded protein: CASLSPSNYGYTF.

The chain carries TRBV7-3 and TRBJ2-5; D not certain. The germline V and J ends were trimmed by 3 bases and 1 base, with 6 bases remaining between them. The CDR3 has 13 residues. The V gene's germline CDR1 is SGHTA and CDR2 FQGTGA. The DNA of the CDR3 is TGTGCCAGCAGCTTTAGTAGCCAAGAGACCCAGTACTTC. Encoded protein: CASSFSSQETQYF. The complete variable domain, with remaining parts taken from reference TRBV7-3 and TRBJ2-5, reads GAGVSQTPSNKVTEKGKYVELRCDPISGHTALYWYRQSLGQGPEFLIYFQGTGAADDSGLPNDRFFAVRPEGSVSTLKIQRTERGDSAVYLCASSFSSQETQYFGPGTRLLVL.